This TCR beta chain was retrieved from a study of long-term antiretroviral therapy in people with HIV (dated by TCRdb to the early 2020s). As for the study more broadly: The earliest samples were collected roughly a decade before the 2015 WHO recommendation for immediate ART, at a time when ART was usually postponed until CD4 counts fell. Whether ART initiation and durable HIV suppression were associated with changes in peripheral blood TRB repertoire composition and diversity was tested in a retrospective serial study. A total of about 190 cryopreserved PBMC samples were contributed to the cohort by 30 adults with confirmed HIV infection, with samples collected serially over a mean of around 6 years (range 1-12). No cross-contamination during QIAcube processing turned up in test extractions that ran a monoclonal T-cell line alongside approximately 35 polyclonal samples. Of the roughly 30 participants with HIV, roughly twelve were female. The paper as a whole reports these results and caveats: Narrower CDR3 length ranges were observed in HIV repertoires than in controls, and an antigen-experienced repertoire with only a slight naive shift after ART was suggested by the network structure. No data were available on ART adherence, viral resistance or therapy changes, limiting inferences about post-ART repertoire changes. Because cell numbers in pre-ART samples were limited, unsorted PBMC were profiled instead of sorted CD4+ and CD8+ T cells. A significant increase in TRB diversity was found to be associated with ART initiation, although TRB diversity was observed to remain significantly below that of transplant donor controls even after long-term ART. The samples span the years 2004 to 2017, and the ART regimens used at that time may not be as effective as current regimens. Since PBMC availability was limited, sequencing covered only the TCR beta chain, with no alpha chain pairing. Expanded TRB clones identified before ART initiation dominated the repertoire at all time points, although this dominance fluctuated and declined in many PLHIV after ART.

With respect to this clone: Its target antigen remains unknown. No base quality information exists; no much larger clone differs at one position.

The CDR3 runs 11 amino acids, cysteine and phenylalanine included. The kept DNA is CDR3 alone, 33 bases in frame from the first base. V loses 7 bases of germline sequence and J loses 6 bases, and the interval between the two ends is 6 bases. The germline V gene (reference sequence) sets CDR1 to LNHDA and CDR2 to SQIVND. Inclusion was restricted to participants for whom at least one PBMC sample before ART initiation and at least two post-ART samples were available. Every participant with HIV received treatment in the United States of America. Cryopreserved samples of roughly 0.95-10 million PBMC were thawed and washed before DNA extraction. At the time of the earliest PBMC sample, participants with HIV were aged between about 23 and 54 years. Per participant, PBMC samples came from 1-4 timepoints prior to ART initiation and 2-8 timepoints following ART initiation, for a median of 7 samples. Serial HIV viral load, CD4+ T-cell count, ART history and demographic data were obtained for every participant. Genomic DNA was extracted from unsorted PBMC with a Qiagen kit on a QIAcube, processed in batches of 12 samples.

The immunoSEQ hsTCRB v3.0 assay was used at survey level resolution for TRB variable region sequencing. The target sequencing depth for TRB was 40,000-50,000 T-cell genomes per sample. Pooled TRB libraries were sequenced on an Illumina MiSeq with a v3 150-cycle kit. The published analysis was carried out like this. Repertoire analysis was run in R within a reproducible Nextflow workflow that covered QC, data transformation and analysis. LymphoSeq2, an R package for exploring AIRR-Seq data, was used to implement the custom analyses. After excluding a few samples that yielded fewer than 5000 total TRB sequences, under 200 HIV repertoires remained for analysis. Among the 188 retained HIV repertoires, 59 were collected before ART initiation and some 130 were collected after ART initiation. Repertoires were downsampled to 5000 TRB nucleotide sequences, with summary statistics averaged over 100 downsampling iterations. TRB sequences were retained for analysis only if CDR3 regions of at least seven amino acids were present. A Shannon entropy-derived clonality score and the Gini coefficient were used to measure diversity. In the repertoire networks, any two of the top 5000 CDR3 amino acid sequences were linked whenever the two sequences differed by an edit distance of one. For TRB CDR3 amino acid sequences, GLIPH2 was used to predict antigen specificity groups and MHC restriction. Known CMV, EBV, HIV or tissue antigen associations were flagged by matching CDR3 amino acid sequences against VDJdb and McPAS-TCR. Pre-ART, post-ART and control groups were compared with Wilcoxon signed-rank tests and Holm-Bonferroni correction. Here the immuneACCESS table is served through TCRdb, limited to in-frame sequences with V and J called. Missing clones are a known gap in these copies; in checked studies unresolved V genes cover under half, and the rest lacks a known reason. For V, J and clone size, that table is used; D and trimming come from the DNA. Here the sample has 19,000 or so clones; 81% occur a single time. Roughly 10% of the sample is taken by the ten largest.

In this chain, TRBV19 is recombined with TRBJ2-2; the D segment cannot be called with confidence. The sequence derives from a man between 50 and 59 years old with HIV. The specimen was unsorted PBMCs, collected 0.3 years before starting antiretroviral therapy. The DNA reads as follows: TGTGCCAGTACGTCTGCCGGGGAGCTGTTTTTT. The resulting protein is CASTSAGELFF.